This T cell receptor beta chain came from a study of blood T cell repertoires in COVID-19. Per the germline V gene, CDR1 is SGHRS and CDR2 is YFSETQ. This CDR3 is 14 amino acids long. Trimming took 0 bases from V and 10 from J, leaving 14 bases between them. This clone came up a few times. This table comes from immunoSEQ multiplex PCR, and its TCRdb copy is limited to in-frame clones, with some not included. The sample lists 84,000 or so clones, 80% occurring once. The specimen sequenced was peripheral blood. The chain links TRBV5-1 to TRBJ2-1; D possibly corresponds to TRBD2 (6 bases). This clonotype originated in a woman of 80 years or more with acute or convalescent COVID-19. CDR3 in amino acids: CASSLGLDDGEQFF. In DNA, the CDR3 is TGCGCCAGCAGCTTGGGACTAGATGATGGGGAGCAGTTCTTC.